These T cell receptor beta chains were read from a single sample in a study of T-cell memory formation after mild COVID-19. TCRdb itself ran the 5' RACE reads through MiXCR, one entry per CDR3 protein. The sample lists about 400,000 distinct CDR3 sequences, about 15% occurring once. Source material: PBMCs or a T cell subset sorted from them (not recorded which). Source of these receptors: a man younger than 30 who had mild COVID-19 (a few samples of this study predate the infection). Cell type and time point are not known. The CDR3 runs from the conserved cysteine through the conserved F or W. The order of the fields is J gene, V gene, D gene, clone size, CDR3 DNA, CDR3 protein. A D gene is named only where the DNA matches it firmly. Not all rows give a size; the values are once, few, many and, for expanded clones, a class.

>TRBJ1-5|TRBV7-2|-|many
TGTGCCAGCAGCTTAGTTGGGGGAAACACCAATCAGCCCCAGCATTTT
CASSLVGGNTNQPQHF
>TRBJ2-3|TRBV7-9|TRBD2|-
TGTGCCAGCAGCCCAGGACTAGCGGGTATAATGAGCACAGATACGCAGTATTTT
CASSPGLAGIMSTDTQYF
>TRBJ2-1|TRBV6-5|-|few
TGTGCCAGCAGTTACTCCCCCTTCGGTGGGAATGAGCAGTTCTTC
CASSYSPFGGNEQFF
>TRBJ1-4|TRBV4-3|-|-
TGCGCCAGCAGCCACCTAGTTGGGGATTTAGGGGCAACTAATGAAAAACTGTTTTTT
CASSHLVGDLGATNEKLFF
>TRBJ1-1|TRBV30|-|few
TGTGCCTGGGGACAGATCAACACTGAAGCTTTCTTT
CAWGQINTEAFF
>TRBJ2-1|TRBV7-9|-|-
TGTGCCAGCAGCTCCCCCTGGGGTACCCATGAGCAGTTCTTC
CASSSPWGTHEQFF
>TRBJ2-1|TRBV2|TRBD2|few
TGTGCCAGCAGTGAAATGGGTCCGGGAGGGAGTGCCCAAAATGAGCAGTTCTTC
CASSEMGPGGSAQNEQFF
>TRBJ2-3|TRBV29-1|-|-
TGCAGCGTCAAGCGCGTCGGTATGCTCACAGATACGCAGTATTTT
CSVKRVGMLTDTQYF
>TRBJ2-1|TRBV7-3|TRBD2|few
TGTGCCAGCAGCTGGGGACTAGCGGGGGGTTACAATGAGCAGTTCTTC
CASSWGLAGGYNEQFF
>TRBJ1-2|TRBV7-9|-|few
TGTGCCAGCAGCCTCGGCGCAGGGGCGGAGGGTTATCTCTACACCTTC
CASSLGAGAEGYLYTF
>TRBJ2-1|TRBV2|TRBD2|-
TGTGCCAGCGGAGAGGGGCGGGGGGACAATGAGCAGTTCTTC
CASGEGRGDNEQFF
>TRBJ2-1|TRBV4-1|-|few
TGCGCCAGCAGCCAAGTATCCGTGACTAATGAGCAGTTCTTC
CASSQVSVTNEQFF
>TRBJ1-2|TRBV4-3|-|few
TGCGCCAGCAGCCAAGATATCCCCCCTGGGTATGGCTACACCTTC
CASSQDIPPGYGYTF
>TRBJ1-1|TRBV10-3|-|-
TGTGCCATCAGTGAGTCAGGGGACATCTCTGAAGCTTTCTTT
CAISESGDISEAFF
>TRBJ1-6|TRBV2|TRBD1|-
TGTGCCAGCAGCTTGAGACAGGGGGCAGGCGGATCACCCCTCCACTTT
CASSLRQGAGGSPLHF
>TRBJ1-6|TRBV12-3/TRBV12-4|-|-
TGTGCCAGCAGTTTTAAGGAGGGGCCCCTCCACTTT
CASSFKEGPLHF
>TRBJ2-1|TRBV11-1|TRBD2|-
TGTGCCAGCAGGTACGGGGGGTACAATGAGCAGTTCTTC
CASRYGGYNEQFF
>TRBJ2-5|TRBV7-6|-|-
TGTGCCAGCAGCTTTATATTAGAGACCCAGTACTTC
CASSFILETQYF
>TRBJ1-4|TRBV10-3|TRBD1|-
TGTGCCATCAGGGACAGGGCAAGAGAAAAACTGTTTTTT
CAIRDRAREKLFF
>TRBJ2-1|TRBV9|TRBD2|-
TGTGCCAGCAGCGTAGCTCCTCAGCGGGGGGCCTCAAGCTCCTACAATGAGCAGTTCTTC
CASSVAPQRGASSSYNEQFF
>TRBJ1-1|TRBV3-1|TRBD1|few
TGTGCCAGCAGCCAAAGGTGGACAGGGGACGGGGCTTTCTTT
CASSQRWTGDGAFF
>TRBJ2-2|TRBV10-2|TRBD1|few
TGCGCCAGCAGTGAACATCACAGACTGGACAGGCGCACCGGGGAGCTGTTTTTT
CASSEHHRLDRRTGELFF
>TRBJ1-1|TRBV15|-|-
TGTGCCACCGATATAGACGGGAACACTGAAGCTTTCTTT
CATDIDGNTEAFF
>TRBJ2-1|TRBV4-1|-|-
TGCGCCAGCAGCCAAGGGACTGGAGGTAATGAGCAGTTCTTC
CASSQGTGGNEQFF
>TRBJ1-6|TRBV5-1|-|few
TGCGCCAGCAGCTTGGGTCGTGCAACTGATTCACCCCTCCACTTT
CASSLGRATDSPLHF
>TRBJ2-1|TRBV7-9|TRBD2|-
TGTGCCAGCAGGAAAACTAGCGGGGGGGCCAATGAGCAGTTCTTC
CASRKTSGGANEQFF
>TRBJ1-1|TRBV2|-|-
TGTGCCAGCAGGGCGGGGTGGGGGACTGAAGCTTTCTTT
CASRAGWGTEAFF
>TRBJ2-5|TRBV7-2|-|few
TGTGCCAGCAGGCGGGCCTCGGGGGCAGGAGAGACCCAGTACTTC
CASRRASGAGETQYF
>TRBJ1-2|TRBV4-1|-|-
TGCGCCAGCAGCCAAAGCGGGTGGGATGGCTACACCTTC
CASSQSGWDGYTF
>TRBJ1-4|TRBV6-6|TRBD1|-
TGTGCCAGCAGTTCCGGACAGGGGTTTTCTAATGAAAAACTGTTTTTT
CASSSGQGFSNEKLFF
>TRBJ2-1|TRBV5-1|-|-
TGCGCCAGCAGCTTGAGTAGGATCGATGAGCAGTTCTTC
CASSLSRIDEQFF
>TRBJ1-1|TRBV4-1|-|-
TGCGCCAGCAGCAAACGATCCGGGACAATGAACACTGAAGCTTTCTTT
CASSKRSGTMNTEAFF
>TRBJ1-6|TRBV12-3/TRBV12-4|TRBD1|-
TGTGCCAGCAGGGGAACCGGGACAGTTTTTTCACCCCTCCACTTT
CASRGTGTVFSPLHF
>TRBJ2-3|TRBV6-5|TRBD2|-
TGTGCCAGCAGACCTGGGACTAGCGGGGGGGATACGCAGTATTTT
CASRPGTSGGDTQYF
>TRBJ1-2|TRBV29-1|TRBD1|few
TGCAGCGTTGAAGATCAGGGGGCTAACTATGGCTACACCTTC
CSVEDQGANYGYTF
>TRBJ1-2|TRBV6-5|-|-
TGTGCCAGCAGACAGGGCGGATATGGCTACACCTTC
CASRQGGYGYTF
>TRBJ1-1|TRBV7-2|TRBD1|few
TGTGCCAGCGCCTGGAGGCCAGGGGGCATGAACACTGAAGCTTTCTTT
CASAWRPGGMNTEAFF
>TRBJ2-7|TRBV30|-|many
TGTGCCTGGAGCGACCCAGGCGAGCAGTACTTC
CAWSDPGEQYF
>TRBJ2-1|TRBV5-1|-|-
TGCGCCAGCAGAGGTGTTAGGCCCTTTGATGAGCAGTTCTTC
CASRGVRPFDEQFF
>TRBJ1-6|TRBV7-2|TRBD1|-
TGTGCCAGCAGCTTAGCTTCCTCACGACAGGGATATTCACCCCTCCACTTT
CASSLASSRQGYSPLHF
>TRBJ1-2|TRBV20-1|-|-
TGCAGTGCTGCCATGTACTCCCAGGGGATCCCTGGCTACACCTTC
CSAAMYSQGIPGYTF